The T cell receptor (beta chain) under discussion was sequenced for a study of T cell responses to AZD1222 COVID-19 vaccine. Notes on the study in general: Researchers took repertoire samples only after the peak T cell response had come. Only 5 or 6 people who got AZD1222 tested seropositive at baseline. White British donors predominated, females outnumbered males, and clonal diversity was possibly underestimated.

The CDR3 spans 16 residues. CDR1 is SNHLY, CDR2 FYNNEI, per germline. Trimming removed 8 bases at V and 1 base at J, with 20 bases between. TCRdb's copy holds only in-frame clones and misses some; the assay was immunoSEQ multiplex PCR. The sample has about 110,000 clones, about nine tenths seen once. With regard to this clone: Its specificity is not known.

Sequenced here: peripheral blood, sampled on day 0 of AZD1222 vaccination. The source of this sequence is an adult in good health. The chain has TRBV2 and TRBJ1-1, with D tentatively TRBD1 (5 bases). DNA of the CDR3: TGTGCCAGCGGGGCTTTTTCCGGAGGAGGGAACACTGAAGCTTTCTTT. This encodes CASGAFSGGGNTEAFF.